The rows below give T cell receptor beta chains drawn from one sample of a study of beta chain features in type 1 diabetes. Method: immunoSEQ multiplex PCR; TCRdb's copy keeps in-frame clones and lacks some. The profile shows hundreds of thousands of clones, 13% of them singletons. Source material: naive CD4+ T cells from blood. These receptors originate from a man between 18 and 29 years old with type 1 diabetes. CDR3s include the opening cysteine and the closing phenylalanine or tryptophan. The D gene is left open where the match is weak. For some rows the clone size is stated as once, few or many, or as a class when expanded; others skip it.

TRBJ1-2	NA	NA	TRBV7-9	CASSLRGSNGYTF	TGTGCCAGCAGCTTACGGGGTAGCAATGGCTACACCTTC
TRBJ1-1	NA	NA	TRBV7-9	CASSGTENTEAFF	TGTGCCAGCAGTGGGACTGAGAACACTGAAGCTTTCTTT
TRBJ2-1	NA	NA	TRBV30	CAWTRFTGFAYIEQFF	TGTGCCTGGACCCGATTTACAGGGTTTGCCTACATCGAGCAGTTCTTC
TRBJ1-5	NA	NA	TRBV7-2	CASSGDQRRNQPQHF	TGTGCCAGCAGCGGGGACCAAAGGAGGAATCAGCCCCAGCATTTT
TRBJ2-3	few	NA	TRBV7-2	CASSPGTTDTQYF	TGTGCCAGCAGCCCCGGGACCACAGATACGCAGTATTTT
TRBJ1-3	few	NA	TRBV29-1	CSVEDRGSRNTIYF	TGCAGCGTTGAAGACAGGGGTTCGAGAAACACCATATATTTT
TRBJ1-3	NA	NA	TRBV30	CAWSHTGFSGNTIYF	TGTGCCTGGAGTCATACAGGATTCTCTGGAAACACCATATATTTT
TRBJ1-2	NA	NA	TRBV18	CASSPPIGADPRGYTF	TGTGCCAGCTCACCACCTATTGGGGCGGACCCCCGGGGCTACACCTTC
TRBJ1-2	few	NA	TRBV5-1	CASTLSDGHGYTF	TGCGCCAGCACCCTTTCGGACGGCCATGGCTACACCTTC
TRBJ2-1	few	NA	TRBV25-1	CASSAGLTYNEQFF	TGTGCCAGCTCTGCAGGCCTAACCTACAATGAGCAGTTCTTC
TRBJ1-2	few	NA	TRBV27	CASSSTGPYRVYGYTF	TGTGCCAGCAGTTCCACAGGCCCGTACAGGGTCTATGGCTACACCTTC
TRBJ1-1	NA	NA	TRBV14	CASSRRVTGTSEAFF	TGTGCCAGCAGCCGACGGGTTACCGGAACGAGTGAAGCTTTCTTT
TRBJ1-1	few	NA	TRBV9	CASSVGQGGDTEAFF	TGTGCCAGCAGCGTAGGGCAGGGTGGCGACACTGAAGCTTTCTTT
TRBJ2-7	NA	NA	TRBV18	CASSLERDSPQYF	TGTGCCAGCTCACTGGAACGGGACTCCCCGCAGTACTTC
TRBJ2-7	NA	NA	TRBV6-6	CASSVRAWQYF	TGTGCCAGCAGTGTTCGTGCGTGGCAGTACTTC
TRBJ1-1	NA	NA	TRBV28	CASSYFDTEAFF	TGTGCCAGCAGTTACTTCGACACTGAAGCTTTCTTT
TRBJ2-7	few	NA	TRBV29-1	CSVGRDISYEQYF	TGCAGCGTTGGACGGGACATCTCCTACGAGCAGTACTTC
TRBJ2-7	few	NA	TRBV4-1	CASSQQGLGEQYF	TGCGCCAGCAGCCAACAGGGGCTGGGCGAGCAGTACTTC
TRBJ2-7	NA	NA	TRBV18	CASSPRPRGPYEQYF	TGTGCCAGCTCACCACGTCCCAGGGGTCCCTACGAGCAGTACTTC
TRBJ1-6	NA	NA	TRBV2	CASGRGSYNSPLHF	TGTGCCAGCGGGAGGGGGTCCTATAATTCACCCCTCCACTTT
TRBJ2-5	NA	TRBD1	TRBV5-1	CASSLVTGGGETQYF	TGCGCCAGCAGCTTGGTGACAGGGGGCGGCGAGACCCAGTACTTC
TRBJ1-2	few	TRBD1	TRBV5-6	CASSLGQAGYGYTF	TGTGCCAGCAGCCTGGGACAGGCGGGCTATGGCTACACCTTC
TRBJ1-1	NA	NA	TRBV28	CASSETGRVSEAFF	TGTGCCAGCAGCGAGACAGGACGGGTCTCCGAAGCTTTCTTT
TRBJ1-2	NA	NA	TRBV13	CASSYRGVGYGYTF	TGTGCCAGCAGCTACCGGGGGGTAGGCTATGGCTACACCTTC
TRBJ2-7	few	TRBD1	TRBV5-1	CASSTGQGAYEQYF	TGCGCCAGCAGTACAGGACAGGGGGCCTACGAGCAGTACTTC
TRBJ1-1	NA	NA	TRBV10-3	CAIAREGGNTEAFF	TGTGCCATCGCACGGGAGGGAGGGAACACTGAAGCTTTCTTT